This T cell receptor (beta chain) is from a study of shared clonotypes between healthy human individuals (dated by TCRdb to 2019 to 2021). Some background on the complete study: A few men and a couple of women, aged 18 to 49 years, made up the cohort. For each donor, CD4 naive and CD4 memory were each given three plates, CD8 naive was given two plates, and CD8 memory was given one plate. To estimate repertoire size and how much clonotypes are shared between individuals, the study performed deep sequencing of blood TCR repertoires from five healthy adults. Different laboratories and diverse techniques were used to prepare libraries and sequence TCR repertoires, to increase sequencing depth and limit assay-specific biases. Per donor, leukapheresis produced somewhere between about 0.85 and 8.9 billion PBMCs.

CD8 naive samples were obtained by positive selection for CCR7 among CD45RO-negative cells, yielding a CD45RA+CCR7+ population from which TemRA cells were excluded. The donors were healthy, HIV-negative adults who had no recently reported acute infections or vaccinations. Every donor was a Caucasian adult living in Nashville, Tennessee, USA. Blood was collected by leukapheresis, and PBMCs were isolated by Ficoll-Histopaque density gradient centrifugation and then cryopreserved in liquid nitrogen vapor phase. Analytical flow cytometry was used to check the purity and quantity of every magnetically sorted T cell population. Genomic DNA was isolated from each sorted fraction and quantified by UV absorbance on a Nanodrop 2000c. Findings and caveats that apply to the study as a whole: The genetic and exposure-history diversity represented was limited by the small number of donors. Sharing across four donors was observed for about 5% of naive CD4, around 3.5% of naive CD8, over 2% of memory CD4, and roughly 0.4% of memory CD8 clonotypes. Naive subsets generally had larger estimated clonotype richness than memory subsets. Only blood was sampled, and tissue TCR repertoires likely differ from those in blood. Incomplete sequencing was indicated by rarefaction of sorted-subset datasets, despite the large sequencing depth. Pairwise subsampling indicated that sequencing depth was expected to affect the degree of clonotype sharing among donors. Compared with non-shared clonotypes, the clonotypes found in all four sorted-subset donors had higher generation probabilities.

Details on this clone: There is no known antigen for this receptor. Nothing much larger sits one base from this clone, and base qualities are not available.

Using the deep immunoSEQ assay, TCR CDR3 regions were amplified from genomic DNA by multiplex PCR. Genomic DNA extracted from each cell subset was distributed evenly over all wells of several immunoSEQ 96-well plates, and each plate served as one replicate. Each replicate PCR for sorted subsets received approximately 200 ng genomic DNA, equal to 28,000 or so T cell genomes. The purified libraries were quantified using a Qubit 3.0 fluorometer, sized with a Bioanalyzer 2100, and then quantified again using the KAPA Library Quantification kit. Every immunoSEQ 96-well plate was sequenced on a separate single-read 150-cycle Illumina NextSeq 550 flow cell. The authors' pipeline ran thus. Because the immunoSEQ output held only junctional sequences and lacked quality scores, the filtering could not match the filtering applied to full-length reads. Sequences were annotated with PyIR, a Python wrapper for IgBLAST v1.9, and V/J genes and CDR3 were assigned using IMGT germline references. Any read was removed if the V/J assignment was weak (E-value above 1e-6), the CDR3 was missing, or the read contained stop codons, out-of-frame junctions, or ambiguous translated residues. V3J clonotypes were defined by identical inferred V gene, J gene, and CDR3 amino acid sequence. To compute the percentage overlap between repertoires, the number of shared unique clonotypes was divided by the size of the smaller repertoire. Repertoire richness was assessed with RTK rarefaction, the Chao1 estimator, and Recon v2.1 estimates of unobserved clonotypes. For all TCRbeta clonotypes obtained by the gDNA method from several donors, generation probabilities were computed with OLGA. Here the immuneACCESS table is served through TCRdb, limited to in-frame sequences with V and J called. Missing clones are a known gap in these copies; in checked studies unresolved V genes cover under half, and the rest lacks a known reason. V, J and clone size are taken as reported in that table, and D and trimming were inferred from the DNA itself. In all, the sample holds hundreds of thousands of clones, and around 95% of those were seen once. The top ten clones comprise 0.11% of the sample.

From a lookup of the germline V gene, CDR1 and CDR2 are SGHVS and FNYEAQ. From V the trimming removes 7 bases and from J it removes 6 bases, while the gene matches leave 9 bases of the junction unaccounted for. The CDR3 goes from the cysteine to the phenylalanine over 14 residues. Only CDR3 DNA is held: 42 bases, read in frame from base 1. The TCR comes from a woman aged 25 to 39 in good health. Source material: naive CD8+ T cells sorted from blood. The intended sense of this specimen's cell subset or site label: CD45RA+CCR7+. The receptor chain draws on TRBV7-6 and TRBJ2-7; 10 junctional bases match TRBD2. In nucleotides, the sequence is TGTGCCAGCAACCTAGCGGGAGAAGCTTCCGAGCAGTACTTC. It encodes CASNLAGEASEQYF.